Following are 30 T cell receptor beta chains from one sample sequenced in a study of identical twins. Each CDR3 protein is one row after TCRdb ran MiXCR on the 5' RACE reads. The sample shows 450,000 or so distinct CDR3 sequences, about 14% of them seen only once. These data were likewise used in another study, on yellow fever vaccine responses in identical twins.

The material sequenced was CD4+ T cells sorted from blood. The source of these receptors is a woman younger than 30 in good health.

This clonotype has a handful of counts. The rearrangement links TRBV6-5 to TRBJ2-1; D gene unclear. The V gene lost 2 bases and the J gene lost 6 bases, with 17 bases spanning the gap. CDR3 length: 16 amino acids. CDR1 is MNHEY, CDR2 SVGAGI, per germline. CDR3 nucleotides: TGTGCCAGCAGTTACATCCAACGAATTGCCGCCAATGAGCAGTTCTTC. Encoded protein: CASSYIQRIAANEQFF.

V gene TRBV4-2 combines with J gene TRBJ1-5; D not resolved. V shed 1 base and J shed 0 bases, with 4 bases lying between them. The CDR3 spans 14 residues. Germline CDR1 is LGHNA and CDR2 is YNFKEQ. The CDR3 is CASSQAGSNQPQHF. The CDR3 nucleotides are TGTGCCAGCAGCCAAGCCGGTAGCAATCAGCCCCAGCATTTT.

The rearrangement links TRBV15 to TRBJ2-2, with unresolved D. This CDR3 is 12 amino acids long. Per the germline V gene, CDR1 is LNHNV and CDR2 is YYDKDF (reference sequence). Trimming shortened V by 4 bases and J by 5 bases, and 5 bases separated the two germline ends. The CDR3 spells CATSTSTGELFF. The CDR3 DNA follows: TGTGCCACCAGCACTAGTACCGGGGAGCTGTTTTTT.

The V and J genes are TRBV20-1 and TRBJ2-3, with 12 bases fitting TRBD2. Germline CDR1 and CDR2: DFQATT and SNEGSKA (reference sequence). This CDR3 has 17 residues. J lost 0 bases, V lost 2 bases, and 6 bases had no gene match. CDR3: CSARSALAGGSTDTQYF. The CDR3 DNA sequence: TGCAGTGCTAGATCCGCGCTAGCGGGGGGGAGCACAGATACGCAGTATTTT.

This chain connects TRBV11-2 to TRBJ2-7; D may be TRBD2 (6 bases). This CDR3 has 15 residues. Germline V CDR1 and CDR2: SGHAT, FQNNGV. Trimming removed 1 base from V and 6 bases from J, with 16 bases in between. The DNA for the CDR3 is TGTGCCAGCAGCTTAGTCTTTGGGACTTCGGGCGAGCAGTACTTC. This sequence encodes CASSLVFGTSGEQYF.

V gene TRBV6-2 or TRBV6-3 combines with J gene TRBJ1-1; tentatively, D is TRBD1 (6 bases). Germline CDR1 and CDR2: MNHEY and SVGEGT. The CDR3 runs 13 residues. V dropped 6 bases and J dropped 4 bases, with 12 bases sitting between them. The CDR3 nucleotides are TGTGCCAGCAGAGATACAGGGAGCACTGAAGCTTTCTTT. It yields the protein CASRDTGSTEAFF.

On this clonotype: The germline gene is not matched at one end of the junction; a read error may be the cause. V and J are TRBV20-1 and TRBJ2-1; 9 bases line up with TRBD2. The CDR3 contains 15 residues. Germline CDR1 and CDR2: DFQATT and SNEGSKA (reference sequence). CDR3 sequence reads: CCAIPGSGGYNEQFF. The CDR3 coding sequence is TGCTGTGCAATCCCCGGTAGCGGGGGATACAATGAGCAGTTCTTC.

The chain links TRBV6-1 to TRBJ2-1, with a possible D match to TRBD1 (5 bases). Per germline, CDR1 MNHNS and CDR2 SASEGT. This CDR3 comprises 16 residues. V dropped 1 base and J dropped 3 bases, with 13 bases sitting between them. CDR3 in DNA: TGTGCCAGCAGTGAAGAGACAGTCCTTATCTACAATGAGCAGTTCTTC. Its translation: CASSEETVLIYNEQFF.

This clonotype was seen repeatedly, ten times or more. This rearrangement joins TRBV4-1 to TRBJ2-1; D possibly corresponds to TRBD1 (5 bases). The CDR3 contains 13 residues. The V end was cut by 3 bases, the J end by 7 bases, with 10 bases between. The germline V gene has CDR1 MGHRA and CDR2 YSYEKL. The CDR3 loop is CASSQLGVNEQFF. As DNA, the CDR3 is TGCGCCAGCAGCCAGCTAGGGGTAAATGAGCAGTTCTTC.

For the CDR3, the DNA is TGCAGTGCTCAGAGCGGGATTAGGACAGATACGCAGTATTTT. Translating gives CSAQSGIRTDTQYF. V usage is TRBV20-1 and J usage is TRBJ2-3; 7 bases are a match to TRBD2. This CDR3 spans 14 amino acids. Trimming removed 5 bases from V and 3 bases from J; junction bases left unmatched: 8. From germline, CDR1 is DFQATT and CDR2 SNEGSKA (reference sequence).

A few counts support this clonotype. This sequence joins TRBV12-3 or TRBV12-4 and TRBJ2-5; 11 bases are a match to TRBD2. J was trimmed by 3 bases and V by 5 bases; bases with no gene match: 11. The CDR3 runs to 17 residues. CDR3 nucleotides: TGTGCCAGCAGTCCACCCGACCTACTAGCGGGAGAAGAGACCCAGTACTTC. It encodes CASSPPDLLAGEETQYF.

J is TRBJ1-1 and V is TRBV6-2 or TRBV6-3, with 10 bases lining up with TRBD1. Trimming removed 3 bases from V and 4 bases from J; junction bases left unmatched: 8. In germline, CDR1 is MNHEY, CDR2 SVGEGT. The CDR3 spans 16 residues. For the CDR3, the DNA is TGTGCCAGCAGTTATATCCCCGGGACAGGGGCCACTGAAGCTTTCTTT. Protein: CASSYIPGTGATEAFF.

This clonotype was recorded a few times. This sequence joins TRBV20-1 and TRBJ1-5, with a possible D match to TRBD1 (5 bases). With 0 bases removed from V and 2 bases from J, the gap between germline ends came to 8 bases. Per germline, CDR1 DFQATT and CDR2 SNEGSKA (reference sequence). The CDR3 loop spans 14 amino acids. CDR3 region: CSARETGGNQPQHF. CDR3 bases: TGCAGTGCTAGAGAAACGGGGGGCAATCAGCCCCAGCATTTT.

The CDR3 coding sequence is TGTGCCAGCAGTTCTCCCATCGGGAGCCAGTACGAGCAGTACTTC. This sequence encodes CASSSPIGSQYEQYF. J is TRBJ2-7 and V is TRBV6-5, with TRBD2 as a possible D gene (6 bases). The CDR3 sequence is 15 residues long. V was clipped by 4 bases and J by 4 bases, with 17 bases between them. Per germline, CDR1 MNHEY and CDR2 SVGAGI.

The genes are TRBV5-5 and TRBJ2-2; 8 bases match TRBD2. This CDR3 is built from 16 residues. The V gene's germline CDR1 is SGHKS and CDR2 YYEKEE (reference sequence). J gave up 4 bases and V 3 bases, and 8 bases lay outside the gene matches. The CDR3 sequence: CASSSFGREVTGELFF. The CDR3 nucleotides are TGTGCCAGCAGCTCCTTCGGGAGGGAAGTCACCGGGGAGCTGTTTTTT. The full variable domain, completed using reference TRBV5-5 and TRBJ2-2, is DAGVTQSPTHLIKTRGQQVTLRCSPISGHKSVSWYQQVLGQGPQFIFQYYEKEERGRGNFPDRFSARQFPNYSSELNVNALLLGDSALYLCASSSFGREVTGELFFGEGSRLTVL.

A few counts support this clonotype. The chain recombines TRBV6-6 with TRBJ1-3, with D uncertain. Deletions cut 3 bases from V and 0 bases from J, with 3 bases between. Germline assignment: CDR1 MNHNY and CDR2 SVGAGI (reference sequence). This CDR3 region has 13 residues. CDR3 bases: TGTGCCAGCAGTTATTTCTCTGGAAACACCATATATTTT. It translates to CASSYFSGNTIYF.

The chain carries TRBV6-1 and TRBJ2-2, with D maybe TRBD1 (6 bases). Germline loops: CDR1 MNHNS, CDR2 SASEGT. Trimming removed 5 bases from V and 6 bases from J, with 13 bases in between. The length of the CDR3 is 14 residues. Written as DNA, the CDR3 is TGTGCCAGCAGTCGATACAGGGATTCCGGGGAGCTGTTTTTT. Translated: CASSRYRDSGELFF.

The V gene is TRBV5-5, the J gene TRBJ1-1; 7 positions agree with TRBD1. The CDR3 spans 16 residues. Germline V gene sequence: CDR1 SGHKS, CDR2 YYEKEE (reference sequence). Trimming removed 0 bases from V and 1 base from J; junction bases left unmatched: 6. The CDR3 DNA follows: TGTGCCAGCAGCTTGGCCGGGAGACAGGGGAACACTGAAGCTTTCTTT. Its translation is CASSLAGRQGNTEAFF.

The chain uses TRBV7-2 and TRBJ2-7, with 7 nucleotides matching TRBD1. After removal of 5 bases from V and 2 bases from J, the junction contained 9 bases not matched to a gene. The CDR3 is 15 amino acids. CDR1 and CDR2 from the germline V gene are SGHTA and FQGNSA. CDR3 region: CASSERQGRTYEQYF. The DNA for the CDR3 is TGTGCCAGCAGCGAGCGACAGGGAAGAACCTACGAGCAGTACTTC.

The gene calls are TRBV7-2 and TRBJ1-1, with 7 bases lining up with TRBD1. Germline V CDR1 and CDR2: SGHTA, FQGNSA. V trimming: 4 bases; J trimming: 3 bases; junction bases outside the gene matches: 8. There are 15 residues in the CDR3. This CDR3 is CASSYLLTGDTEAFF. Here the CDR3 DNA reads TGTGCCAGCAGCTACCTCCTAACAGGGGACACTGAAGCTTTCTTT. Complete variable domain (other parts from reference TRBV7-2 and TRBJ1-1): GAGVSQSPSNKVTEKGKDVELRCDPISGHTALYWYRQSLGQGLEFLIYFQGNSAPDKSGLPSDRFSAERTGGSVSTLTIQRTQQEDSAVYLCASSYLLTGDTEAFFGQGTRLTVV.

This clonotype was observed many times. The gene calls are TRBV20-1 and TRBJ2-3; D uncertain. Germline CDR1 DFQATT, CDR2 SNEGSKA (reference sequence). The CDR3 totals 10 residues. V dropped 5 bases and J dropped 5 bases, with 5 bases sitting between them. CDR3 region: CSASGDTQYF. In nucleotides, the CDR3 is TGCAGTGCTTCGGGAGATACGCAGTATTTT.

There are a few counts of this clonotype. The genes are TRBV4-1 and TRBJ2-7; D gene ambiguous. This CDR3 comprises 14 residues. V was shortened by 2 bases and J by 0 bases, with 8 bases between the two germline ends. Germline CDR1 reads MGHRA; CDR2 reads YSYEKL. CDR3 sequence reads: CASSQLALSYEQYF. The CDR3 coding sequence is TGCGCCAGCAGCCAACTTGCCCTCTCCTACGAGCAGTACTTC.

This clonotype was recorded at least ten times. The CDR3 DNA reads as TGCAGTGCTAGTTACGGGGGGACAATTCAAGAGACCCAGTACTTC. Protein product: CSASYGGTIQETQYF. The chain carries TRBV20-1 and TRBJ2-5, with D maybe TRBD2 (7 bases). The length of the CDR3 is 15 residues. The germline V and J ends were trimmed by 3 bases and 2 bases, with 16 bases remaining between them. The germline V gene encodes CDR1 DFQATT and CDR2 SNEGSKA (reference sequence).

The rearrangement joins TRBV6-2 or TRBV6-3 to TRBJ1-3; TRBD1 matches at 8 bases. The germline V gene encodes CDR1 MNHEY and CDR2 SVGEGT. V was pared by 2 bases and J by 4 bases, with 10 bases of the junction left unmatched. The CDR3 covers 17 residues. Here the CDR3 reads CASSYRRTGSSGNTIYF. The CDR3 DNA is TGTGCCAGCAGTTACCGTCGGACAGGGTCTTCCGGAAACACCATATATTTT.

This clonotype was observed a handful of times. The V call is TRBV6-2 or TRBV6-3, the J call TRBJ2-7; TRBD2 is a possible D gene (6 bases). The CDR3 totals 15 residues. CDR1 and CDR2 from the germline V gene are MNHEY and SVGEGT. V was cut by 6 bases and J by 6 bases, with 21 bases left in between. The CDR3 is CASRSYGGIQPEQYF. CDR3 sequence (DNA): TGTGCCAGCAGGTCCTACGGCGGGATTCAGCCCGAGCAGTACTTC.

This clonotype was counted between two and nine times. The chain recombines TRBV5-1 with TRBJ2-1; 11 positions agree with TRBD2. Losses at the gene ends were 2 bases for V and 1 base for J; bases not matched to a gene: 2. Germline values: CDR1 SGHRS, CDR2 YFSETQ. The CDR3 is 16 amino acids. The CDR3 protein is CASSLLAGESYNEQFF. CDR3 DNA sequence: TGCGCCAGCAGCTTACTAGCGGGGGAATCCTACAATGAGCAGTTCTTC.

The V gene is TRBV29-1, the J gene TRBJ2-1; 12 bases agree with TRBD2. This CDR3 is built from 19 residues. J lost 7 bases, V lost 4 bases, and 20 bases had no gene match. Germline V lookup: CDR1 SQVTM, CDR2 ANQGSEA. CDR3 protein: CSVGVRGQGGLAGSNEQFF. CDR3 DNA sequence: TGCAGCGTTGGGGTCCGGGGACAGGGAGGACTAGCGGGATCTAATGAGCAGTTCTTC.

This clonotype was observed many times. V usage is TRBV2 and J usage is TRBJ2-7; D is unresolved. The CDR3 covers 12 residues. Germline CDR1 is SNHLY and CDR2 is FYNNEI. Trimming removed 4 bases from V and 2 bases from J, with 6 bases in between. The CDR3 DNA reads as TGTGCCAGCAGTGGAAATACCTACGAGCAGTACTTC. Translating it yields CASSGNTYEQYF.

V and J are TRBV6-2 or TRBV6-3 and TRBJ2-6, with TRBD2 as a possible D gene (5 bases). Deletions cut 9 bases from V and 2 bases from J, with 14 bases between. The CDR3 loop spans 15 amino acids. Germline CDR1 reads MNHEY; CDR2 reads SVGEGT. The CDR3 spells CASFQAEPGANVLTF. For the CDR3, the DNA is TGTGCCAGTTTCCAAGCGGAACCTGGGGCCAACGTCCTGACTTTC.

This clonotype was picked up a small number of times. This chain links TRBV18 with TRBJ2-2, with D uncertain. Trimming removed 4 bases from V and 0 bases from J, with 12 bases in between. CDR3 length: 16 residues. CDR1 KGHSH and CDR2 LQKENI come from the germline V gene. The DNA for the CDR3 is TGTGCCAGCTCACGATTAGGAGCTTCGAACACCGGGGAGCTGTTTTTT. This sequence encodes CASSRLGASNTGELFF.